These T cell receptor beta chains were read from a single sample in a study of a mutant IDH1 vaccine in newly diagnosed glioma. The data were produced by immunoSEQ multiplex PCR, yet TCRdb's version contains in-frame clones alone and is incomplete. In the table there are approximately 62,000 clones, around 84% of which are singletons. These receptors' targets are unknown. The input for sequencing was PBMCs, taken from a glioma patient whose treatment included an IDH1 peptide vaccine. These TCRs come from a man aged 25-45 years with glioma. Each CDR3 is given with its conserved first and last residue. Fields, in order: D gene, clone size, V gene, J gene, CDR3 length, CDR3 DNA, CDR3 protein. D genes are given only for firm matches. Size values are once, few and many counts, or a class for expanded clones, and some rows have none.

D: .
size: .
V: TRBV15
J: TRBJ1-5
length: 19
DNA: TGTGCCACCAGTGACGTTCGGCACTCGAGGGGCGTTAGCAATCAGCCCCAGCATTTT
CDR3: CATSDVRHSRGVSNQPQHF

D: .
size: .
V: TRBV19
J: TRBJ2-6
length: 15
DNA: TGTGCCAGTACTGATTGGGGCTCTGGGGCCAACGTCCTGACTTTC
CDR3: CASTDWGSGANVLTF

D: .
size: .
V: TRBV9
J: TRBJ1-1
length: 14
DNA: TGTGCCAGCAGCGCCCAGATCCGGAACACTGAAGCTTTCTTT
CDR3: CASSAQIRNTEAFF

D: .
size: .
V: TRBV23-1
J: TRBJ2-7
length: 16
DNA: TGCGCCAGCAGTCAATTCGATTCCAGCGTTACCTACGAGCAGTACTTC
CDR3: CASSQFDSSVTYEQYF

D: .
size: .
V: TRBV6-6
J: TRBJ2-5
length: 15
DNA: TGTGCCAGCAGTTACGGGATCTTCCACGGGGAGACCCAGTACTTC
CDR3: CASSYGIFHGETQYF

D: .
size: .
V: TRBV4-1
J: TRBJ2-3
length: 14
DNA: TGCGCCAGCAGCCAAGCGAGTAGCACAGATACGCAGTATTTT
CDR3: CASSQASSTDTQYF

D: TRBD1
size: once
V: TRBV12-5
J: TRBJ2-3
length: 15
DNA: TGTGCTAGTGGTGGGAAAGGGGGCTTCACAGATACGCAGTATTTT
CDR3: CASGGKGGFTDTQYF

D: .
size: .
V: TRBV7-9
J: TRBJ2-1
length: 14
DNA: TGTGCCAGCAGCTTAGCGGGGGGCCTCGGTGAGCAGTTCTTC
CDR3: CASSLAGGLGEQFF

D: .
size: .
V: TRBV15
J: TRBJ2-1
length: 15
DNA: TGTGCCACCAGCAGATTACAACAGGGCTACAATGAGCAGTTCTTC
CDR3: CATSRLQQGYNEQFF

D: .
size: .
V: TRBV19
J: TRBJ1-1
length: 16
DNA: TGTGCCAGTAGAGGTGCAGGGGAGGGTCGTGACACTGAAGCTTTCTTT
CDR3: CASRGAGEGRDTEAFF

D: .
size: .
V: TRBV5-1
J: TRBJ2-7
length: 14
DNA: TGCGCCAGCAGCGTTCAGGCGACCTCGGCCGAGCAGTACTTC
CDR3: CASSVQATSAEQYF

D: TRBD1
size: .
V: TRBV5-1
J: TRBJ1-2
length: 16
DNA: TGCGCCAGCAGCGGAATCACTAGACAGGGCCGGTATGGCTACACCTTC
CDR3: CASSGITRQGRYGYTF

D: TRBD1
size: .
V: TRBV5-1
J: TRBJ1-2
length: 18
DNA: TGCGCCAGCAGCCCTTTCGCGACAGGGGCGCCGGAGTACTATGGCTACACCTTC
CDR3: CASSPFATGAPEYYGYTF

D: .
size: .
V: TRBV6-1
J: TRBJ1-2
length: 14
DNA: TGTGCCAGCAGGACGCAAGGGGTGTTACATGGCTACACCTTC
CDR3: CASRTQGVLHGYTF

D: .
size: .
V: TRBV29-1
J: TRBJ2-1
length: 12
DNA: TGCAGCGTTGAGGACCGTTACAATGAGCAGTTCTTC
CDR3: CSVEDRYNEQFF

D: .
size: .
V: TRBV2
J: TRBJ2-2
length: 12
DNA: TGTGCCAGCAGTGGCACGGCCGGGGAGCTGTTTTTT
CDR3: CASSGTAGELFF

D: TRBD1
size: .
V: TRBV5-1
J: TRBJ1-5
length: 15
DNA: TGCGCCAGCAGCTCTACAGGGGAAGTAGGTCAGCCCCAGCATTTT
CDR3: CASSSTGEVGQPQHF

D: TRBD2
size: .
V: TRBV27
J: TRBJ2-1
length: 15
DNA: TGTGCCAGCAGATCAACCGGGACTAGCGGCGATGAGCAGTTCTTC
CDR3: CASRSTGTSGDEQFF

D: .
size: .
V: TRBV19
J: TRBJ1-1
length: 13
DNA: TGTGCCAGTAGTTGGACAGAGGACACTGAAGCTTTCTTT
CDR3: CASSWTEDTEAFF

D: TRBD1
size: once
V: TRBV19
J: TRBJ1-3
length: 16
DNA: TGTGCCAGTAGCGACAGGGGAACCCCCTCTGGAAACACCATATATTTT
CDR3: CASSDRGTPSGNTIYF

D: TRBD1
size: .
V: TRBV6-5
J: TRBJ1-2
length: 15
DNA: TGTGCCAGCAGTTACTCGAGACAGGGGGCGTATGGCTACACCTTC
CDR3: CASSYSRQGAYGYTF

D: TRBD1
size: .
V: TRBV28
J: TRBJ1-5
length: 16
DNA: TGTGCCAGCAGTCTATGGGACAGGTATAGCAATCAGCCCCAGCATTTT
CDR3: CASSLWDRYSNQPQHF

D: .
size: .
V: TRBV7-9
J: TRBJ1-2
length: 15
DNA: TGTGCCAGCAGCTTAGTGGGCCCGGCCGTGTGGGGCTACACCTTC
CDR3: CASSLVGPAVWGYTF

D: .
size: .
V: TRBV7-8
J: TRBJ1-2
length: 13
DNA: TGTGCCAGCAGCTACGGGGGGGAGGATGGCTACACCTTC
CDR3: CASSYGGEDGYTF

D: .
size: few
V: TRBV10-1
J: TRBJ1-1
length: 13
DNA: TGCGCCAGCAGTGAGTCGCTGAACACTGAAGCTTTCTTT
CDR3: CASSESLNTEAFF

D: .
size: .
V: TRBV9
J: TRBJ2-7
length: 14
DNA: TGTGCCAGCAGCGTTTCCAGGGAGCCGTACGAGCAGTACTTC
CDR3: CASSVSREPYEQYF

D: .
size: once
V: TRBV18
J: TRBJ1-2
length: 18
DNA: TGTGCCAGCTCACCCCTCCTGATGTCGGAATCGCCGCTCTATGGCTACACCTTC
CDR3: CASSPLLMSESPLYGYTF

D: TRBD1
size: once
V: TRBV30
J: TRBJ1-2
length: 12
DNA: TGTGCCTGCTGGACAGGGGAACGGAGCTACACCTTC
CDR3: CACWTGERSYTF

D: .
size: .
V: TRBV27
J: TRBJ2-7
length: 14
DNA: TGTGCCAGCAGTTTTGGTAAGAGCTCCTACGAGCAGTACTTC
CDR3: CASSFGKSSYEQYF

D: TRBD1
size: .
V: TRBV5-1
J: TRBJ1-6
length: 17
DNA: TGCGCCAGCAGCACCGGACAGGGGAGCTCCTATAATTCACCCCTCCACTTT
CDR3: CASSTGQGSSYNSPLHF

D: .
size: .
V: TRBV5-4
J: TRBJ1-1
length: 18
DNA: TGTGCCAGCAGCTTGGGCTCTGTTATTTGGGGGCACGACACTGAAGCTTTCTTT
CDR3: CASSLGSVIWGHDTEAFF

D: TRBD1
size: few
V: TRBV2
J: TRBJ1-2
length: 16
DNA: TGTGCCAGCAGTCCCCGCCAGGGGGAAAGTGACTATGGCTACACCTTC
CDR3: CASSPRQGESDYGYTF

D: .
size: .
V: TRBV4-1
J: TRBJ2-6
length: 17
DNA: TGCGCCAGCAGCCAAGATTTGACTCTGGCTGGGGCCAACGTCCTGACTTTC
CDR3: CASSQDLTLAGANVLTF

D: .
size: .
V: TRBV5-1
J: TRBJ2-2
length: 10
DNA: TGCGCCAGCAGATCCGGGGAGCTGTTTTTT
CDR3: CASRSGELFF

D: .
size: .
V: TRBV6-5
J: TRBJ2-1
length: 15
DNA: TGTGCCAGCAGTTACTACCAGGGTTCCTACAATGAGCAGTTCTTC
CDR3: CASSYYQGSYNEQFF

D: .
size: .
V: TRBV29-1
J: TRBJ2-3
length: 14
DNA: TGCAGCGTTGTTAAGGGATTTAGCACAGATACGCAGTATTTT
CDR3: CSVVKGFSTDTQYF

D: .
size: .
V: TRBV27
J: TRBJ1-1
length: 12
DNA: TGTGCCAGCAGTTTAAGAGGGGATGAAGCTTTCTTT
CDR3: CASSLRGDEAFF

D: TRBD1
size: .
V: TRBV27
J: TRBJ1-2
length: 15
DNA: TGTGCCAGCAGTTTTCAGGATGGACAGGCGTATGGCTACACCTTC
CDR3: CASSFQDGQAYGYTF

D: .
size: .
V: TRBV6-1
J: TRBJ2-2
length: 18
DNA: TGTGCCAGCAGTGAATGGGGTGATGGCATAGGGGCGGACGGGGAGCTGTTTTTT
CDR3: CASSEWGDGIGADGELFF